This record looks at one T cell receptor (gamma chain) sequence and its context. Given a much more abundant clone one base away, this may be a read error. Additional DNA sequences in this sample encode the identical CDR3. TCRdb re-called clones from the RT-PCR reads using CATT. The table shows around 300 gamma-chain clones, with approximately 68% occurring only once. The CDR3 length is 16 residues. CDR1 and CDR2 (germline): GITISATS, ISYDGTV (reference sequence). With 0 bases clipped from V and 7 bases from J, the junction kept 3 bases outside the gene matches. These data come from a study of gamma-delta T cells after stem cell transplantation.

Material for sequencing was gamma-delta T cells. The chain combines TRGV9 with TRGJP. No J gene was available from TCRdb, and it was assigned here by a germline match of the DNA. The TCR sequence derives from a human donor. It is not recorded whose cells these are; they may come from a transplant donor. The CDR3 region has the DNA TGTGCCTTGTGGGAGGTGCGCGAGTTGGGCAAAAAAATCAAGGTATTT. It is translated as CALWEVRELGKKIKVF.